This T cell receptor beta chain came from a study of tumor-infiltrating lymphocytes in primary liver carcinoma. Unsorted bulk tissue of about 18-32 mg yielded co-extracted RNA and DNA. A remark on this clonotype: Antigen: not known.

With 7 bases removed from V and 8 bases from J, the gap between germline ends came to 17 bases. The germline gives CDR1 SGHAT, CDR2 FQNNGV. This CDR3 has 13 amino acids. Starting from around 0.45 ug of total RNA, TCR beta cDNA was produced with a primer in the constant region. It was through three nested multiplex PCR rounds of slightly modified ARM-PCR that TCR beta libraries arose. Both of the initial two PCR rounds ran for 10 cycles and employed TRBV1-TRBV30 forward primers alongside a C-beta reverse primer. Using its own MiXCR run on the multiplex PCR reads, TCRdb lists one record per CDR3 protein. The sample contains under 30,000 distinct CDR3 sequences, around 78% of which appear only once. Notes on the study in general: Blood had a significantly lower top-250-clone fraction than tumors did (p = 0.039). There were only about 8-25% of top clones found in all five tumor regions.

Specimen: liver tumor tissue from sampling region 3. Subset denoted: tumor region T3, left-lateral pole. The TCR sequence derives from a man in his forties with primary liver carcinoma and hepatitis B virus infection. The chain is built from TRBV11-2 and TRBJ2-5; D uncertain. The CDR3 is CASTPLARETQYF. The CDR3 DNA sequence: TGTGCCAGCACCCCTCTCGCCCGAGAAACCCAGTACTTC.